Listed below are T cell receptor beta chains from one sample, sequenced in a study of Ad26.COV2.S vaccination and SARS-CoV-2 variants. Profiling relied on immunoSEQ multiplex PCR, and the TCRdb table lists in-frame clones only, not all of them. The sample yields 350,000 to 400,000 clones, more than 85% seen once. Here the sequenced sample was peripheral blood, taken in a trial of Ad26.COV2.S vaccine versus placebo. All receptors derive from a person aged 18-65 years who received the Ad26.COV2.S COVID-19 vaccine or a placebo. The conserved cysteine and the conserved F or W are not part of the CDR3 here. Each record gives: clone size, V gene, J gene, CDR3 protein. Part of the rows lack a size; the others show once, few, many or a class for expanded clones.

clone_size: .; v_call: TRBV3-1/TRBV3-2; j_call: TRBJ2-1; cdr3_aa: ASSQDRGEQF
clone_size: once; v_call: TRBV2; j_call: TRBJ1-4; cdr3_aa: ASHSLRGNFEKLF
clone_size: .; v_call: TRBV7-9; j_call: TRBJ1-2; cdr3_aa: ASSLVQGHYGYT
clone_size: .; v_call: TRBV6-6; j_call: TRBJ1-2; cdr3_aa: ASSLTGGDYGYT
clone_size: .; v_call: TRBV30; j_call: TRBJ1-1; cdr3_aa: AWSVTGIEAF
clone_size: .; v_call: TRBV15; j_call: TRBJ2-1; cdr3_aa: ATSREQTGLEQF
clone_size: once; v_call: TRBV5-6; j_call: TRBJ1-4; cdr3_aa: ASSSGTGVSGMFEKLF
clone_size: .; v_call: TRBV7-9; j_call: TRBJ2-1; cdr3_aa: ASSPLGGRHEQF
clone_size: .; v_call: TRBV7-6; j_call: TRBJ2-4; cdr3_aa: ASSQHPGQGYIQY
clone_size: .; v_call: TRBV5-6; j_call: TRBJ1-5; cdr3_aa: ASSFKGLPLGPQH
clone_size: .; v_call: TRBV6-5; j_call: TRBJ1-3; cdr3_aa: ASSPSGTSGNTIY
clone_size: .; v_call: TRBV19; j_call: TRBJ1-1; cdr3_aa: ASRKQPLNTEAF